The next 20 T cell receptor beta chains were all read from a single sample in a study of blood T cell repertoires in COVID-19. Assay used: immunoSEQ multiplex PCR; TCRdb lists only in-frame clones, some missing. This table has a few hundred thousand clones, about 82% appearing once. Material: peripheral blood. The receptors derive from a man in his fifties or sixties with active or convalescent COVID-19.

In its sample, this clone was seen a few times. This CDR3 is CASTPRQGFYTIYF. In nucleotides, the CDR3 is TGTGCCAGCACACCCAGACAGGGGTTTTACACCATATATTTT. This chain joins TRBV6-5 and TRBJ1-3, with 8 bases lining up with TRBD1. The CDR3 consists of 14 residues. Trimming removed 7 bases from V and 8 bases from J; junction bases left unmatched: 10. Germline CDR1 MNHEY, CDR2 SVGAGI.

This chain connects TRBV5-4 to TRBJ2-5; 8 bases fit TRBD1. Germline values: CDR1 SGHNT, CDR2 YYREEE (reference sequence). Trimming cost V 2 bases and J 2 bases; bases outside gene matches: 5. This CDR3 is 15 amino acids long. Written as DNA, the CDR3 is TGTGCCAGCAGCTTCAGGGGGCTAGGGCAAGAGACCCAGTACTTC. It translates to CASSFRGLGQETQYF.

In its sample, this clone was seen a few times. The chain carries TRBV28 and TRBJ2-1; no reliable D call. The length of the CDR3 is 13 residues. Germline CDR1 is MDHEN and CDR2 is SYDVKM. Trimming cost V 6 bases and J 0 bases, with 6 bases left between them. CDR3 residues: CASSPFSYNEQFF. DNA for the CDR3: TGTGCCAGCAGCCCGTTCTCCTACAATGAGCAGTTCTTC.

This clone was counted only a few times. The DNA for the CDR3 is TGTGCCAGCAGCACCAGGGGGGACGGACCAAATGAAAAACTGTTTTTT. Translation gives CASSTRGDGPNEKLFF. The chain has TRBV11-2 and TRBJ1-4; TRBD1 matches 7 bases. The CDR3 is 16 amino acids. Germline CDR1 reads SGHAT; CDR2 reads FQNNGV. Trimming took 5 bases from V and 5 from J; bases not matched to a gene: 11.

This clone was seen once. The rearrangement uses TRBV30 and TRBJ2-1; 12 nucleotides agree with TRBD2. The trim removed 1 base at V and 8 bases at J, leaving 3 bases unmatched. This CDR3 has 14 amino acids. From germline, CDR1 is GTSNPN and CDR2 SVGIG (reference sequence). CDR3 residues: CAWSAGLAGYEQFF. For the CDR3, the DNA is TGTGCCTGGAGTGCCGGACTAGCGGGGTATGAGCAGTTCTTC.

The genes are TRBV5-1 and TRBJ2-5; D ambiguous. Germline V gene sequence: CDR1 SGHRS, CDR2 YFSETQ. Trimming cost V 5 bases and J 2 bases, with 16 bases left between them. The length of the CDR3 is 15 residues. CDR3 nucleotides: TGCGCCAGCAGACAGATTATCCAACCACAAGAGACCCAGTACTTC. This codes for CASRQIIQPQETQYF.

This clone was counted once. The chain links TRBV7-6 to TRBJ1-2; the match to TRBD1 covers 7 bases. Germline CDR1 SGHVS, CDR2 FNYEAQ. The CDR3 loop spans 13 amino acids. J gave up 7 bases and V 5 bases, and 7 bases lay outside the gene matches. The CDR3 coding sequence is TGTGCCAGCAGCGCTAGACAGGGTAGTGGCTACACCTTC. It encodes CASSARQGSGYTF.

The chain has TRBV10-2 and TRBJ2-3, with a possible D match to TRBD2 (6 bases). CDR3 length: 14 amino acids. Trimming removed 10 bases at V and 5 bases at J, with 19 bases between. Germline loops: CDR1 WSHSY, CDR2 SAAADI. CDR3 in DNA: TGCGCCACCCACGCTGGAGGGTGGATAGATACGCAGTATTTT. Translation gives CATHAGGWIDTQYF.

The chain combines TRBV14 with TRBJ2-5; TRBD2 matches at 9 bases. This CDR3 spans 16 amino acids. The J segment lost 2 bases and the V segment lost 5 bases, leaving 9 bases of the junction unmatched. The germline V gene encodes CDR1 SGHDN and CDR2 FVKESK. CDR3 region: CASSTRAGGWQETQYF. The DNA for the CDR3 is TGTGCCAGCAGCACCCGAGCGGGGGGATGGCAAGAGACCCAGTACTTC.

J is TRBJ1-1 and V is TRBV28, with D perhaps TRBD1 (6 bases). Germline V CDR1 and CDR2: MDHEN, SYDVKM. The CDR3 runs 14 residues. Trimming cost V 3 bases and J 4 bases, with 12 bases left between them. The CDR3: CASSFRTETTEAFF. The DNA for the CDR3 is TGTGCCAGCAGTTTTCGGACAGAGACCACTGAAGCTTTCTTT.

This clone was observed once. The chain combines TRBV20-1 with TRBJ1-5; D may be TRBD1 (5 bases). The CDR3 has 11 residues. Per germline, CDR1 DFQATT and CDR2 SNEGSKA (reference sequence). CDR3 amino acids: CAGGRGQPQHF. The CDR3 DNA sequence: TGCGCTGGGGGGAGGGGTCAGCCCCAGCATTTT.

In its sample, this clone was seen once. This rearrangement joins TRBV3-1 (or the pseudogene TRBV3-2) to TRBJ1-3; weak D call: TRBD1 (6 bases). Between the trimmed V and J ends, which lost 4 bases and 4 bases, there was a span of 14 bases. Germline CDR1 and CDR2: LGHDT and YNNKEL (reference sequence). The CDR3 consists of 15 residues. The CDR3 DNA is TGTGCCAGCAGCCGCAATCCGGGACAAGGAAACACCATATATTTT. Translation gives CASSRNPGQGNTIYF.

This chain connects TRBV28 to TRBJ2-1, with 8 positions matching TRBD2. Trimming cost V 8 bases and J 1 base; bases outside gene matches: 10. This CDR3 region has 16 residues. Germline CDR1 and CDR2: MDHEN and SYDVKM. CDR3 DNA: TGTGCCAGCCGGGAGGGAGGCCCGGGGTCCTACAATGAGCAGTTCTTC. Translated: CASREGGPGSYNEQFF.

The J gene is TRBJ2-1, the V gene TRBV3-1 (or the pseudogene TRBV3-2); 7 nucleotides agree with TRBD1. CDR1 and CDR2 (germline): LGHDT, YNNKEL (reference sequence). V shed 1 base, J shed 15 bases, and the junction held 6 bases outside the gene matches. The CDR3 loop spans 12 amino acids. The CDR3 DNA reads as TGTGCCAGCAGCCAAGCCCGGACAGGTCCGTTCTTC. Amino acids: CASSQARTGPFF.

Regarding this clone: Other DNA sequences in this sample translate to the same CDR3. The chain has TRBV12-5 and TRBJ2-5; a weak D match, TRBD2 (5 bases). The CDR3 has 13 amino acids. With 1 base removed from V and 4 bases from J, the gap between germline ends came to 7 bases. CDR1 and CDR2 from the germline V gene are LGHNT and FRNRAP. This chain's CDR3 is CASGLGGGETQYF. DNA for the CDR3: TGTGCTAGTGGTTTGGGCGGAGGAGAGACCCAGTACTTC.

This clone was found a few times. The chain joins TRBV7-3 to TRBJ2-5; the D gene is possibly TRBD2 (6 bases). CDR1 is SGHTA, CDR2 FQGTGA, per germline. Trimming stripped 2 bases from V and 4 bases from J, with 14 bases between. This CDR3 has 15 amino acids. Written as DNA, the CDR3 is TGTGCCAGCAGCTTAGTCGGGGGTGGGTCAGAGACCCAGTACTTC. Translated: CASSLVGGGSETQYF.

The rearrangement links TRBV9 to TRBJ2-3; D may be TRBD1 (7 bases). The germline gives CDR1 SGDLS, CDR2 YYNGEE. The CDR3 length is 15 residues. V was trimmed by 4 bases and J by 7 bases, leaving 19 bases between them. This CDR3 is CASSLQGTAQYTQYF. The CDR3 coding sequence is TGTGCCAGCAGCCTACAGGGGACTGCACAATATACGCAGTATTTT.

The gene calls are TRBV6-2 or TRBV6-3 and TRBJ1-2, with 8 bases fitting TRBD1. V lost 4 bases to trimming and J lost 4 bases; unmatched junction nucleotides: 5. CDR1 is MNHEY and CDR2 is SVGEGT in the germline V gene. This CDR3 spans 14 amino acids. The CDR3 DNA reads as TGTGCCAGCAGTTTGGGCACAGGGGGCTATGGCTACACCTTC. It is translated as CASSLGTGGYGYTF.

V usage is TRBV5-1 and J usage is TRBJ2-2; 7 positions agree with TRBD1. Germline assignment: CDR1 SGHRS and CDR2 YFSETQ. Unmatched junction bases numbered 4, after V lost 4 bases and J lost 1 base. The CDR3 spans 15 residues. The CDR3 loop is CASSVRTGNTGELFF. In DNA, the CDR3 is TGCGCCAGCAGCGTTAGGACAGGGAACACCGGGGAGCTGTTTTTT.

The gene calls are TRBV7-8 and TRBJ1-5; D not resolved. CDR3 size: 17 residues. The V gene lost 1 base and the J gene lost 5 bases, with 18 bases spanning the gap. Germline values: CDR1 SGHVS, CDR2 FQNEAQ. For the CDR3, the DNA is TGTGCCAGCAGCTTAGGAGGGCCAGCCTTGGTCGATCAGCCCCAGCATTTT. Residues: CASSLGGPALVDQPQHF.